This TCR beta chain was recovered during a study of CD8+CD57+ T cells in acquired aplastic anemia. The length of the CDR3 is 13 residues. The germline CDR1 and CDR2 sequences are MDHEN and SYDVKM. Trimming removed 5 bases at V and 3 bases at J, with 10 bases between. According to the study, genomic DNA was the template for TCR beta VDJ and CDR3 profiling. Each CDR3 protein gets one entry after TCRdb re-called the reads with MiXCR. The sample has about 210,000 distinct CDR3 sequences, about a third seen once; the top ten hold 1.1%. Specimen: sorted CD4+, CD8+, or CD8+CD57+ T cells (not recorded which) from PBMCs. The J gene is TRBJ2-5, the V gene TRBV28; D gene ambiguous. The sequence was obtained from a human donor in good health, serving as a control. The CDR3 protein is CASSQRWKETQYF. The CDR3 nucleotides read TGTGCCAGCAGTCAAAGATGGAAAGAGACCCAGTACTTC.